The 25 T cell receptor beta chains reported below all come from one sample, sequenced in a study of T-cell memory formation after mild COVID-19. TCRdb itself ran the 5' RACE reads through MiXCR, one entry per CDR3 protein. This sample yields 550,000 to 650,000 distinct CDR3 sequences, of which 17% are seen a single time; just over 8% belongs to the top ten. The specimen was PBMCs or a T cell subset sorted from them (not recorded which). All receptors derive from an adult woman who had mild COVID-19 (a few samples of this study predate the infection). Cell type and time point are not known.

This clonotype was detected ten times or more. The chain combines TRBV7-2 with TRBJ2-2; D remains ambiguous. Trimming shortened V by 5 bases and J by 1 base, and 11 bases separated the two germline ends. CDR1 is SGHTA, CDR2 FQGNSA, per germline. The CDR3 runs to 15 residues. Here the CDR3 reads CASSPRPQNTGELFF. In nucleotides, the CDR3 is TGTGCCAGCAGCCCTCGACCGCAGAACACCGGGGAGCTGTTTTTT.

The rearrangement links TRBV18 to TRBJ1-1; possible D gene TRBD1, 6 bases. Germline V gives CDR1 KGHSH, CDR2 LQKENI. Trimming took off 3 bases at V and 8 bases at J, with 10 bases between the two ends. This CDR3 contains 12 residues. CDR3 protein: CASSPGGREAFF. The CDR3 DNA follows: TGTGCCAGCTCACCGGGGGGGCGGGAAGCTTTCTTT.

This clonotype occurred many times. This chain uses TRBV11-2 with TRBJ2-2; 7 nucleotides match TRBD2. Germline V gene sequence: CDR1 SGHAT, CDR2 FQNNGV. J was trimmed by 2 bases and V by 5 bases; bases with no gene match: 8. This CDR3 has 16 residues. This chain's CDR3 is CASSPRSGVNTGELFF. The CDR3 DNA sequence: TGTGCCAGCAGCCCCCGAAGCGGGGTCAACACCGGGGAGCTGTTTTTT.

The chain combines TRBV7-6 with TRBJ2-3; TRBD2 matches at 9 bases. J lost 2 bases, V lost 2 bases, and 5 bases had no gene match. The CDR3 spans 16 residues. Germline V lookup: CDR1 SGHVS, CDR2 FNYEAQ. Written as DNA, the CDR3 is TGTGCCAGCAGCTTAACTAGCGGGTTTTACACAGATACGCAGTATTTT. This translates into CASSLTSGFYTDTQYF.

Here the CDR3 reads CASSSLKGQGTDTQYF. As DNA, the CDR3 is TGTGCCAGCAGCTCCCTGAAGGGACAGGGGACAGATACGCAGTATTTT. The chain links TRBV7-9 to TRBJ2-3, with 10 bases matching TRBD1. V shed 4 bases, J shed 3 bases, and the junction held 7 bases outside the gene matches. CDR3 size: 16 residues. CDR1 is SEHNR and CDR2 is FQNEAQ in the germline V gene (reference sequence). The complete variable domain, with remaining parts taken from reference TRBV7-9 and TRBJ2-3, reads DTGVSQNPRHKITKRGQNVTFRCDPISEHNRLYWYRQTLGQGPEFLTYFQNEAQLEKSRLLSDRFSAERPKGSFSTLEIQRTEQGDSAMYLCASSSLKGQGTDTQYFGPGTRLTVL.

The chain carries TRBV9 and TRBJ2-1; no reliable D call. CDR1 SGDLS and CDR2 YYNGEE come from the germline V gene. The length of the CDR3 is 15 residues. V dropped 0 bases and J dropped 8 bases, with 15 bases sitting between them. The CDR3 reads CASSVGDGFRDEQFF. The CDR3 nucleotides are TGTGCCAGCAGCGTAGGAGACGGATTTCGCGATGAGCAGTTCTTC.

This clonotype was picked up a small number of times. The chain carries TRBV5-1 and TRBJ1-4; D not resolved. Germline values: CDR1 SGHRS, CDR2 YFSETQ. This CDR3 is 13 amino acids long. V was clipped by 0 bases and J by 12 bases, with 12 bases between them. The CDR3 nucleotides read TGCGCCAGCAGCTTGGTCGGAGGTCGGCAACTGTTTTTT. Translation: CASSLVGGRQLFF.

The rearrangement joins TRBV30 to TRBJ1-4, with D tentatively TRBD1 (6 bases). The germline CDR1 and CDR2 sequences are GTSNPN and SVGIG (reference sequence). The CDR3 contains 15 residues. The germline V and J ends were trimmed by 2 bases and 0 bases, with 10 bases remaining between them. CDR3: CAWSHQGPTNEKLFF. CDR3 coding DNA: TGTGCCTGGAGTCACCAGGGGCCAACTAATGAAAAACTGTTTTTT.

The chain employs TRBV14 and TRBJ2-7, with D maybe TRBD2 (7 bases). This CDR3 has 15 residues. Germline V CDR1 and CDR2: SGHDN, FVKESK. V was shortened by 5 bases and J by 3 bases, with 17 bases between the two germline ends. The CDR3 here is CASSTAGGPYYEQYF. DNA of the CDR3: TGTGCCAGCAGCACAGCCGGGGGGCCCTACTACGAGCAGTACTTC.

This clonotype was detected only a few times. The J gene is TRBJ2-5, the V gene TRBV7-2; 13 bases fit TRBD2. This CDR3 contains 19 residues. V was clipped by 5 bases and J by 1 base; unmatched bases: 13. Per the germline V gene, CDR1 is SGHTA and CDR2 is FQGNSA. In nucleotides, the CDR3 is TGTGCCAGCAGCCCTATTAACCCGGGACTAGCGGGATTCCAAGAGACCCAGTACTTC. It is translated as CASSPINPGLAGFQETQYF.

The chain carries TRBV7-9 and TRBJ2-5, with TRBD2 matching over 9 bases. The V segment lost 0 bases and the J segment 4 bases; nucleotides outside the gene matches: 6. Per the germline V gene, CDR1 is SEHNR and CDR2 is FQNEAQ (reference sequence). The CDR3 has 16 amino acids. The chain's CDR3 is CASSLAIAGVGETQYF. As DNA, the CDR3 is TGTGCCAGCAGCTTAGCGATAGCGGGAGTGGGAGAGACCCAGTACTTC.

The rearrangement uses TRBV19 and TRBJ1-1; TRBD1 is a possible D gene (5 bases). The CDR3 is 12 residues long. V lost 4 bases to trimming and J lost 8 bases, with 11 bases between them. In germline, CDR1 is LNHDA, CDR2 SQIVND (reference sequence). CDR3 sequence reads: CASSRGYVEAFF. The CDR3 DNA is TGTGCCAGTAGTAGGGGGTACGTCGAAGCTTTCTTT.

The genes are TRBV27 and TRBJ1-2, with 8 positions matching TRBD1. The CDR3 runs to 15 residues. Germline V lookup: CDR1 MNHEY, CDR2 SMNVEV (reference sequence). V was pared by 2 bases and J by 5 bases, with 7 bases of the junction left unmatched. CDR3 in DNA: TGTGCCAGCAGTTTAACGACAGGGGCCCTATATGGCTACACCTTC. Amino acid sequence: CASSLTTGALYGYTF.

The rearrangement joins TRBV7-9 to TRBJ2-1, with D perhaps matching TRBD1 or TRBD2 (5 bases each). Germline V lookup: CDR1 SEHNR, CDR2 FQNEAQ (reference sequence). The CDR3 is 15 residues long. Trimming took 6 bases from V and 5 from J, leaving 17 bases between them. CDR3 amino acids: CASSLTGTGNNEQFF. The CDR3, as DNA: TGTGCCAGCAGTCTCACTGGGACGGGGAACAATGAGCAGTTCTTC.

This clonotype was seen a handful of times. This chain joins TRBV27 and TRBJ2-7; D not resolved. The V gene's germline CDR1 is MNHEY and CDR2 SMNVEV (reference sequence). Trimming took off 6 bases at V and 7 bases at J, with 19 bases between the two ends. This CDR3 comprises 14 residues. For the CDR3, the DNA is TGTGCCAGCAGCTTAAGGTCACTCTCTGGTGAGCAGTACTTC. Translated: CASSLRSLSGEQYF.

This clonotype was observed a few times. In DNA, the CDR3 is TGTGCCAGCAGTTACTTCGCTCGTATGAACACTGAAGCTTTCTTT. It translates to CASSYFARMNTEAFF. J is TRBJ1-1 and V is TRBV6-2 or TRBV6-3, with D unresolved. V lost 1 base, J lost 0 bases, and 9 bases lay in between. CDR1 is MNHEY, CDR2 SVGEGT, per germline. There are 15 residues in the CDR3.

The chain carries TRBV24-1 and TRBJ1-2, with D uncertain. The V end lost 3 bases, the J end lost 7 bases, and 14 bases lay between the germline ends. The CDR3 length is 14 residues. Germline V gene sequence: CDR1 KGHDR, CDR2 SFDVKD. The CDR3 DNA reads TGTGCCACCAGTGATGCTAGCGCCCGAGGTGGCTACACCTTC. Residues: CATSDASARGGYTF.

As DNA, the CDR3 is TGTGCCAGTAGCCCGAGGACAGGGGTAGGCTACGAGCAGTACTTC. This gives the protein CASSPRTGVGYEQYF. The rearrangement uses TRBV19 and TRBJ2-7; 9 nucleotides match TRBD1. Losses at the gene ends were 6 bases for V and 3 bases for J; bases not matched to a gene: 9. CDR1 is LNHDA, CDR2 SQIVND, per germline (reference sequence). The CDR3 runs to 15 residues.

This clonotype was picked up many times. The chain combines TRBV4-2 with TRBJ2-1; D is tentatively TRBD1 or TRBD2 (6 bases each). The V gene's germline CDR1 is LGHNA and CDR2 YNFKEQ. The V end lost 2 bases, the J end lost 5 bases, and 13 bases lay between the germline ends. The CDR3 length is 15 residues. CDR3 nucleotides: TGTGCCAGCAGCCAATGGGGGGCCGCCAACAATGAGCAGTTCTTC. It specifies CASSQWGAANNEQFF.

This clonotype was seen a handful of times. J is TRBJ2-7 and V is TRBV6-5; perhaps D is TRBD1 or TRBD2 (5 bases each). The CDR3 runs to 16 residues. V lost 3 bases, J lost 7 bases, and 22 bases lay in between. CDR1 and CDR2 from the germline V gene are MNHEY and SVGAGI. The CDR3 is CASSYGSGTPRGEQYF. The CDR3 nucleotides read TGTGCCAGCAGTTATGGGTCCGGGACCCCAAGAGGGGAGCAGTACTTC.

This chain uses TRBV18 with TRBJ2-5; no reliable D call. This CDR3 has 12 residues. Trimming shortened V by 0 bases and J by 9 bases, and 8 bases separated the two germline ends. Germline CDR1 and CDR2: KGHSH and LQKENI. The DNA of the CDR3 is TGTGCCAGCTCACCACCGTTGGGTTCCCAGTACTTC. Protein: CASSPPLGSQYF.

This chain links TRBV19 with TRBJ2-1, with 8 bases aligning to TRBD1. Germline loops: CDR1 LNHDA, CDR2 SQIVND (reference sequence). After removal of 4 bases from V and 4 bases from J, the junction contained 18 bases not matched to a gene. This CDR3 comprises 19 residues. The CDR3 spells CASSKKPGTGVILYNEQFF. The CDR3 DNA reads TGTGCCAGTAGTAAGAAACCCGGGACAGGAGTCATATTATACAATGAGCAGTTCTTC.

A few counts support this clonotype. This chain uses TRBV28 with TRBJ2-1, with TRBD1 identical over 9 bases. This CDR3 has 15 amino acids. The V gene's germline CDR1 is MDHEN and CDR2 SYDVKM. The trim removed 2 bases at V and 12 bases at J, leaving 11 bases unmatched. CDR3 loop: CASSLPTRGQGAQFF. CDR3 in DNA: TGTGCCAGCAGTTTACCCACCAGGGGACAGGGAGCGCAGTTCTTC.

The V gene is TRBV6-5, the J gene TRBJ2-2; D assignment may be TRBD1 or TRBD2 (6 bases each). CDR3 length equals 15 residues. Germline V gene data show CDR1 as MNHEY and CDR2 as SVGAGI. V was pared by 2 bases and J by 4 bases, with 11 bases between. This CDR3 reads CASSYGGRSTGELFF. The CDR3 region has the DNA TGTGCCAGCAGTTACGGGGGGCGGAGCACCGGGGAGCTGTTTTTT.

The V gene is TRBV6-1, the J gene TRBJ1-2; D is unclear. Germline loops: CDR1 MNHNS, CDR2 SASEGT. V lost 2 bases and J lost 0, with 10 bases in between. This CDR3 has 15 amino acids. Written as DNA, the CDR3 is TGTGCCAGCAGTGAAACTACGCCCGCTAACTATGGCTACACCTTC. Residues: CASSETTPANYGYTF.